The source of this T cell receptor (beta chain) is a study of shared clonotypes between healthy human individuals. About the study: Aged between 18 and 49, the donors were two women and a few men. Donors had three CD4 naive, three CD4 memory, two CD8 naive and one CD8 memory plate apiece.

Study-wide points: Exclusively blood specimens were collected; tissue repertoires likely differ. Larger estimated richness was generally recorded for naive subsets relative to memory subsets.

Naive CD8 cells lacked CD45RO, underwent positive selection for CCR7 and left out terminally differentiated effector memory CD45RA+ cells. On this clone: Its specificity is not known.

The CDR3 length is 20 residues. Germline CDR1 reads MGHRA; CDR2 reads YSYEKL. The J segment lost 0 bases and the V segment lost 0 bases, leaving 14 bases of the junction unmatched. Profiled with immunoSEQ multiplex PCR; TCRdb holds only in-frame clones, not every one. The sample has some 2.1 million clones, 93% seen once. This TCR derives from a man younger than 35 in good health. Some clones in this sample may be carry-over from other donors' samples. This chain links TRBV4-1 with TRBJ2-4; 7 bases line up with TRBD2. The sequenced sample consisted of naive CD8+ T cells from PBMCs. CDR3 sequence reads: CASSQDLIGRTDIAKNIQYF. CDR3 DNA sequence: TGCGCCAGCAGCCAAGACCTTATCGGGAGGACCGATATAGCCAAAAACATTCAGTACTTC.